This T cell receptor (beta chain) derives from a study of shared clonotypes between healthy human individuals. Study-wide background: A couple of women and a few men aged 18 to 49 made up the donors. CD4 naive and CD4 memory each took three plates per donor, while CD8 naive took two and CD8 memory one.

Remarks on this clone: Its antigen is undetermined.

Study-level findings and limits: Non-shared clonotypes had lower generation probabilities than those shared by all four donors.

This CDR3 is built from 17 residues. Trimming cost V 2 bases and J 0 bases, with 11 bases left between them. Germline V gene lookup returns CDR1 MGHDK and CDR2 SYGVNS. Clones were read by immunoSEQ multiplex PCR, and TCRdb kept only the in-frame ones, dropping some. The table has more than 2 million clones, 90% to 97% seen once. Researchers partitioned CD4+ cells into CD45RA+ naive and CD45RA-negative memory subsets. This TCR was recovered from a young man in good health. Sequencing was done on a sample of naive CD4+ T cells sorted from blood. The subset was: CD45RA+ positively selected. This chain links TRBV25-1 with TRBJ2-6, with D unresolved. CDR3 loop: CASSEGNRPSGANVLTF. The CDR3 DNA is TGTGCCAGCAGTGAAGGAAACAGACCCTCTGGGGCCAACGTCCTGACTTTC.